This entry lists 31 T cell receptor beta chains sequenced from one sample in a study of CD8 T cells in Susac syndrome. Random hexamers were used to reverse transcribe the RNA input (about 0.5 to 1 ug). TCRdb reprocessed the immunoSEQ multiplex PCR reads via MiXCR and lists one record per CDR3 protein. The sample includes about 300,000 distinct CDR3 sequences, about 91% seen only once; the top ten take around 0.18%. Sequences were obtained from CD8+ T cells from PBMCs. The origin of the receptors is a human donor with multiple sclerosis.

CDR3 residues: CASSPWGRGEQFF. The CDR3 DNA reads TGTGCCAGCAGTCCGTGGGGGCGCGGTGAGCAGTTCTTC. The genes are TRBV12-3 or TRBV12-4 and TRBJ2-1; D might be TRBD1 (6 bases). The CDR3 spans 13 residues. V was trimmed by 5 bases and J by 9 bases, leaving 14 bases between them.

The chain recombines TRBV11-2 with TRBJ2-7; D unresolved. V was trimmed by 1 base and J by 3 bases, leaving 16 bases between them. The CDR3 sequence is 16 residues long. Germline CDR1 and CDR2: SGHAT and FQNNGV. CDR3 nucleotide sequence: TGTGCCAGCAGCTTAGCCTCCATCCCCCCCTACTACGAGCAGTACTTC. Translated, it gives CASSLASIPPYYEQYF.

The rearrangement joins TRBV5-1 to TRBJ2-1; 7 bases align to TRBD2. CDR1 SGHRS and CDR2 YFSETQ come from the germline V gene. Trimming cost V 4 bases and J 8 bases; bases outside gene matches: 6. The CDR3 is made up of 13 amino acids. CDR3 residues: CASSRGGPDEQFF. Here the CDR3 DNA reads TGCGCCAGCAGCCGGGGAGGGCCGGATGAGCAGTTCTTC.

This clonotype was seen just once. J is TRBJ2-7 and V is TRBV6-5; maybe TRBD1 (6 bases). In germline, CDR1 is MNHEY, CDR2 SVGAGI. The V and J ends lost 2 bases and 6 bases respectively, with 14 bases between them. This CDR3 has 14 amino acids. In nucleotides, the CDR3 is TGTGCCAGCAGTTACGGGGAACGCAGGGGCGAGCAGTACTTC. Translated: CASSYGERRGEQYF.

This chain connects TRBV24-1 to TRBJ2-7, with TRBD1 matching 8 bases. The V gene end was trimmed by 7 bases and the J gene end by 2 bases; junction bases not matched to a gene: 15. The germline V gene has CDR1 KGHDR and CDR2 SFDVKD. CDR3 size: 17 residues. The CDR3 sequence is CATSPTPRDRRTYEQYF. The CDR3 DNA reads TGTGCCACCAGCCCCACGCCCCGGGACAGGCGCACCTACGAGCAGTACTTC.

The gene calls are TRBV7-8 and TRBJ1-5; no definite D call. CDR1 is SGHVS and CDR2 is FQNEAQ in the germline V gene. Trimming left V 1 base short and J 2 bases short, with 3 bases between. The CDR3 extends over 13 amino acids. The CDR3 region is CASSLVRNQPQHF. DNA of the CDR3: TGTGCCAGCAGCTTAGTGCGCAATCAGCCCCAGCATTTT.

This chain connects TRBV6-5 to TRBJ1-2, with TRBD1 matching over 8 bases. Germline assignment: CDR1 MNHEY and CDR2 SVGAGI. V trimming: 0 bases; J trimming: 4 bases; junction bases outside the gene matches: 7. This CDR3 comprises 16 residues. CDR3 nucleotides: TGTGCCAGCAGTTACTCGGTTCAGGGGGCCAGCTATGGCTACACCTTC. This translates into CASSYSVQGASYGYTF.

As DNA, the CDR3 is TGTGCCAGCAGTGAAGCTCAGGGGGGGGACAGTATTGATCATGAGCAGTTCTTC. Protein product: CASSEAQGGDSIDHEQFF. The gene calls are TRBV6-1 and TRBJ2-1; perhaps D is TRBD1 or TRBD2 (7 bases each). This CDR3 comprises 18 residues. In germline, CDR1 is MNHNS, CDR2 SASEGT. Trimming left V 0 bases short and J 8 bases short, with 23 bases between.

The genes are TRBV15 and TRBJ2-2; 9 nucleotides match TRBD1. CDR1 LNHNV and CDR2 YYDKDF come from the germline V gene (reference sequence). The CDR3 covers 17 residues. J lost 5 bases, V lost 2 bases, and 9 bases had no gene match. The chain's CDR3 is CATSRRPGQGETGELFF. The CDR3 DNA reads as TGTGCCACCAGCAGACGCCCGGGACAGGGAGAGACCGGGGAGCTGTTTTTT.

The chain links TRBV4-3 to TRBJ2-1; weak D call: TRBD2 (6 bases). Trimming removed 1 base at V and 7 bases at J, with 17 bases between. Germline V gene data show CDR1 as LGHNA and CDR2 as YSLEER. CDR3 size: 16 residues. CDR3 DNA sequence: TGCGCCAGCAGCCAAGGGGGGGACCCGCCCATTAATGAGCAGTTCTTC. Residues: CASSQGGDPPINEQFF.

V and J are TRBV14 and TRBJ2-2, with 9 bases aligning to TRBD1. This CDR3 spans 14 amino acids. J was trimmed by 10 bases and V by 4 bases; bases with no gene match: 7. Germline loops: CDR1 SGHDN, CDR2 FVKESK. CDR3 sequence: CASSPFRTGEELFF. The CDR3 nucleotides read TGTGCCAGCAGCCCCTTTCGGACAGGGGAGGAGCTGTTTTTT.

This clonotype was detected only once. The chain has TRBV7-8 and TRBJ1-4; tentatively, D is TRBD1 (5 bases). The CDR3 consists of 17 residues. The V end lost 5 bases, the J end lost 0 bases, and 16 bases lay between the germline ends. Germline-derived CDR1 and CDR2 are SGHVS and FQNEAQ. The CDR3 DNA sequence: TGTGCCAGCAGCGTCGATACGCACAGGACAACTAATGAAAAACTGTTTTTT. Its protein product is CASSVDTHRTTNEKLFF.

The table lists this clonotype with a few counts. The V call is TRBV4-1, the J call TRBJ2-5; 7 bases line up with TRBD2. The CDR3 has 16 residues. Germline CDR1 reads MGHRA; CDR2 reads YSYEKL. Trimming took 0 bases from V and 2 from J; bases not matched to a gene: 6. CDR3: CASSQEGLPEQETQYF. CDR3 sequence (DNA): TGCGCCAGCAGCCAAGAGGGACTACCCGAACAAGAGACCCAGTACTTC.

The chain combines TRBV7-2 with TRBJ2-7; 10 bases are a match to TRBD2. V lost 2 bases and J lost 6; bases outside the gene matches: 16. CDR1 is SGHTA and CDR2 is FQGNSA in the germline V gene. CDR3 size: 18 residues. CDR3 nucleotides: TGTGCCAGCAGCTTATTTGACGGACTAGCGGTTCCGGGCGGCGAGCAGTACTTC. Translated, it gives CASSLFDGLAVPGGEQYF.

This chain links TRBV2 with TRBJ1-1; D is possibly TRBD1 (6 bases). V was clipped by 6 bases and J by 8 bases, with 7 bases between them. Germline V CDR1 and CDR2: SNHLY, FYNNEI. The CDR3 contains 10 residues. As DNA, the CDR3 is TGTGCCAGCAGAGGGACAGAAGCTTTCTTT. Its translation is CASRGTEAFF.

The chain has TRBV20-1 and TRBJ2-7; maybe TRBD2 (5 bases). CDR1 and CDR2 from the germline V gene are DFQATT and SNEGSKA (reference sequence). Trimming took 1 base from V and 6 from J, leaving 16 bases between them. There are 14 residues in the CDR3. The CDR3 DNA reads TGCAGTGCTAGAGCCCCGGGGTCCCTTAGCGAGCAGTACTTC. Translation gives CSARAPGSLSEQYF.

The gene calls are TRBV4-3 and TRBJ1-4; weak D call: TRBD1 (5 bases). The germline V and J ends were trimmed by 1 base and 8 bases, with 8 bases remaining between them. The CDR3 has 13 amino acids. The V gene's germline CDR1 is LGHNA and CDR2 YSLEER. The CDR3, as DNA: TGCGCCAGCAGCCAAGGTACAGGCGAAAAACTGTTTTTT. Encoded protein: CASSQGTGEKLFF.

The V and J genes are TRBV23-1 and TRBJ1-5; 8 bases fit TRBD1. TRBV23-1 is identified as an open reading frame with a role that is uncertain. Trimming cost V 2 bases and J 3 bases; bases outside gene matches: 9. The CDR3 is 17 amino acids. The CDR3 nucleotides are TGCGCCAGCAGTCAACCAGGACAGGGAGGACTCAATCAGCCCCAGCATTTT. As protein: CASSQPGQGGLNQPQHF.

This clonotype appeared a few times. The chain joins TRBV4-1 to TRBJ2-7, with D tentatively TRBD1 (6 bases). The CDR3 spans 14 residues. CDR1 and CDR2 from the germline V gene are MGHRA and YSYEKL. V was pared by 4 bases and J by 4 bases, with 14 bases between. The DNA of the CDR3 is TGCGCCAGCAGCCCAAAGGACAGTCTTTACGAGCAGTACTTC. This encodes CASSPKDSLYEQYF.

The V gene is TRBV28, the J gene TRBJ2-3; a possible D gene is TRBD2 (5 bases). V was trimmed by 3 bases and J by 2 bases, leaving 6 bases between them. Germline loops: CDR1 MDHEN, CDR2 SYDVKM. CDR3 size: 13 residues. As DNA, the CDR3 is TGTGCCAGCAGTTTCCTAGCCACAGATACGCAGTATTTT. This translates into CASSFLATDTQYF.

The chain couples TRBV2 to TRBJ1-2; no clear D. The CDR3 runs to 16 residues. Trimming took off 2 bases at V and 4 bases at J, with 17 bases between the two ends. Germline V CDR1 and CDR2: SNHLY, FYNNEI. Here the CDR3 reads CASSELAADYGYGYTF. CDR3 coding DNA: TGTGCCAGCAGTGAATTGGCAGCCGACTATGGCTATGGCTACACCTTC.

This clonotype was found a few times. The chain has TRBV6-2 or TRBV6-3 and TRBJ2-4, with D unresolved. This CDR3 region has 13 residues. V lost 2 bases, J lost 7 bases, and 9 bases lay in between. Germline values: CDR1 MNHEY, CDR2 SVGEGT. The CDR3 nucleotides read TGTGCCAGCAGTTACGACCCCATTAACATTCAGTACTTC. Its translation is CASSYDPINIQYF.

The V gene is TRBV6-2 or TRBV6-3, the J gene TRBJ2-3, with unresolved D. Germline V CDR1 and CDR2: MNHEY, SVGEGT. V was clipped by 0 bases and J by 4 bases, with 8 bases between them. The CDR3 extends over 14 amino acids. CDR3 residues: CASSYSMGPDTQYF. The DNA for the CDR3 is TGTGCCAGCAGTTACTCGATGGGCCCAGATACGCAGTATTTT.

The chain uses TRBV9 and TRBJ2-1; D is possibly TRBD1 (6 bases). CDR1 is SGDLS and CDR2 is YYNGEE in the germline V gene. V lost 7 bases and J lost 5, with 13 bases in between. This CDR3 region has 13 residues. The CDR3 sequence: CASDVAGDNEQFF. CDR3 in DNA: TGTGCCAGCGACGTGGCAGGGGACAATGAGCAGTTCTTC.

The V and J genes are TRBV10-3 and TRBJ1-1; unclear D gene. The CDR3 runs 15 residues. V was pared by 3 bases and J by 1 base, with 12 bases between. Germline CDR1 and CDR2: ENHRY and SYGVKD. CDR3 protein: CAISEQKGGNTEAFF. For the CDR3, the DNA is TGTGCCATCAGTGAACAGAAGGGCGGGAACACTGAAGCTTTCTTT.

The chain combines TRBV19 with TRBJ1-2, with a possible D match to TRBD1 (6 bases). V was cut by 7 bases and J by 2 bases, with 8 bases left in between. The CDR3 runs 12 residues. Germline V gives CDR1 LNHDA, CDR2 SQIVND (reference sequence). DNA for the CDR3: TGTGCCAGTAATGGGGGCAACTATGGCTACACCTTC. Its translation is CASNGGNYGYTF.

The chain has TRBV7-9 and TRBJ1-2; 9 nucleotides match TRBD1. The CDR3 totals 17 residues. The V segment lost 4 bases and the J segment 4 bases; nucleotides outside the gene matches: 13. Germline CDR1 reads SEHNR; CDR2 reads FQNEAQ (reference sequence). CDR3 sequence (DNA): TGTGCCAGCAGCTCTACCCGATTGGGACAGGGAGCCTATGGCTACACCTTC. It translates to CASSSTRLGQGAYGYTF.

CDR3 amino acids: CASSSTDTDTQYF. The CDR3 DNA sequence: TGTGCCAGCAGTTCGACGGACACAGATACGCAGTATTTT. The chain recombines TRBV6-4 with TRBJ2-3; D call uncertain. There are 13 residues in the CDR3. Trimming shortened V by 5 bases and J by 2 bases, and 8 bases separated the two germline ends. The germline gives CDR1 MRHNA, CDR2 SNTAGT.

In the case of this clonotype: One end of the junction varies from germline; a read error may be responsible. The gene calls are TRBV28 and TRBJ1-1; D is undetermined. The CDR3 is 14 amino acids. Germline-derived CDR1 and CDR2 are MDHEN and SYDVKM. This CDR3 reads CASRLTDQNTESFF. CDR3 sequence (DNA): TGTGCCAGCAGACTAACAGACCAGAACACTGAATCTTTCTTT.

The V call is TRBV11-2, the J call TRBJ2-3; D remains ambiguous. Per the germline V gene, CDR1 is SGHAT and CDR2 is FQNNGV. The CDR3 consists of 14 residues. Trimming shortened V by 1 base and J by 5 bases, and 10 bases separated the two germline ends. The CDR3 protein is CASSLVSLGDTQYF. The CDR3 coding sequence is TGTGCCAGCAGCTTAGTGAGTTTGGGAGATACGCAGTATTTT.

The chain joins TRBV20-1 to TRBJ2-1, with 8 bases lining up with TRBD2. Germline lookup yields CDR1 DFQATT and CDR2 SNEGSKA (reference sequence). This CDR3 spans 16 amino acids. J was trimmed by 7 bases and V by 3 bases; bases with no gene match: 14. The CDR3 protein is CSASGAGGFSLNEQFF. In nucleotides, the CDR3 is TGCAGTGCTAGTGGGGCGGGGGGATTTAGTCTTAATGAGCAGTTCTTC.